This record covers a single TCR beta chain. The sample originates from a study of blood T cell repertoires in COVID-19. Whole-study context: The cDNA or gDNA used as material had been derived from T cells, B-cell-depleted T cells, or PBMCs.

Original processing methods: Reference gene primer amplification gave estimated nucleated cell counts. Clones were sequenced by immunoSEQ multiplex PCR, and TCRdb holds only the in-frame ones, with some missing. V and J calls and clone size come straight from that table; D and trimming were deduced from the DNA. Among 200,000 to 300,000 clones listed, about 87% were seen once. The trim removed 3 bases at V and 5 bases at J, leaving 5 bases unmatched. CDR3 length: 15 residues. Germline V CDR1 and CDR2: SGHNT, YYREEE (reference sequence). The source material was peripheral blood. The origin of this receptor is a woman aged 45 to 65 with acute or convalescent COVID-19. The chain has TRBV5-4 and TRBJ2-1; 10 bases are a match to TRBD1. The CDR3 coding sequence is TGTGCCAGCAGCTACCGGACAGGGGGTCACAATGAGCAGTTCTTC. Translation: CASSYRTGGHNEQFF.